Below are 25 T cell receptor beta chains sequenced from a single sample in a study of memory CD4+ T cells and cytomegalovirus serostatus. The sort gate was single viable CD3+CD4+CD8-CD45RO+ cells for memory CD4+ T cells. The data were produced by immunoSEQ multiplex PCR, yet TCRdb's version contains in-frame clones alone and is incomplete. Of around 88,000 clones in the sample, 80% are singletons; the top ten hold approximately 4%. Sequencing input: memory CD4+ T cells from blood. These receptors were collected from an adult in good health and CMV-seropositive.

CDR3 sequence (DNA): TGTGCCATCAGGGGGGCCCAGGGGAACACTGAAGCTTTCTTT. This gives the protein CAIRGAQGNTEAFF. The chain carries TRBV10-3 and TRBJ1-1, with D possibly matching TRBD1 (6 bases). Per the germline V gene, CDR1 is ENHRY and CDR2 is SYGVKD. The CDR3 is made up of 14 amino acids. Trimming stripped 6 bases from V and 1 base from J, with 12 bases between.

This sequence joins TRBV5-4 and TRBJ1-1, with D perhaps matching TRBD1 (5 bases). The V gene lost 5 bases and the J gene lost 0 bases, with 14 bases spanning the gap. The CDR3 covers 15 residues. CDR1 is SGHNT and CDR2 is YYREEE in the germline V gene (reference sequence). CDR3 coding DNA: TGTGCCAGCAGATCCGGGGGATCCATGAACACTGAAGCTTTCTTT. This codes for CASRSGGSMNTEAFF.

In its sample, this clone was seen once. CDR3 residues: CASSDSFSGDTDTQYF. In DNA, the CDR3 is TGTGCCAGCAGTGACTCGTTTAGCGGGGACACAGATACGCAGTATTTT. This chain joins TRBV6-4 and TRBJ2-3; TRBD2 matches at 8 bases. CDR3 length equals 16 residues. V dropped 0 bases and J dropped 2; count of bases not matched to a gene: 4. Germline V gene lookup returns CDR1 MRHNA and CDR2 SNTAGT.

This sequence joins TRBV7-3 and TRBJ2-1; 8 bases match TRBD1. This CDR3 has 16 residues. The V gene's germline CDR1 is SGHTA and CDR2 FQGTGA. Germline trimming cut 0 bases from V and 4 bases from J; bases unmatched to any gene: 5. This CDR3 reads CASSLTGRGLYNEQFF. Here the CDR3 DNA reads TGTGCCAGCAGCTTAACCGGCAGGGGGCTTTACAATGAGCAGTTCTTC.

This clone has just one count. The gene calls are TRBV5-6 and TRBJ1-1, with 7 bases lining up with TRBD1. The V gene's germline CDR1 is SGHDT and CDR2 YYEEEE. The CDR3 totals 16 residues. V trimming: 3 bases; J trimming: 3 bases; junction bases outside the gene matches: 11. The chain's CDR3 is CASSYRQGKWDTEAFF. The CDR3 region has the DNA TGTGCCAGCAGCTATAGACAGGGAAAGTGGGACACTGAAGCTTTCTTT.

This chain uses TRBV4-2 with TRBJ2-1; 8 positions match TRBD2. The junction had 11 bases not matched to a gene; V was cut back by 3 bases and J by 7 bases. Looked up from germline, CDR1 is LGHNA and CDR2 is YNFKEQ. The CDR3 consists of 16 residues. The CDR3 is CASSQAERGGINEQFF. The CDR3 nucleotides are TGTGCCAGCAGCCAGGCGGAACGGGGGGGCATAAATGAGCAGTTCTTC.

This clone has just a few counts. The chain joins TRBV4-1 to TRBJ2-2; 8 bases line up with TRBD2. V lost 0 bases, J lost 1 base, and 1 base stayed unmatched. The CDR3 loop spans 16 amino acids. Germline V lookup: CDR1 MGHRA, CDR2 YSYEKL. The CDR3 is CASSQESGRNTGELFF. The CDR3 DNA reads as TGCGCCAGCAGCCAAGAGAGCGGGAGGAACACCGGGGAGCTGTTTTTT.

The chain recombines TRBV5-4 with TRBJ2-7, with D maybe TRBD1 (6 bases). Germline-derived CDR1 and CDR2 are SGHNT and YYREEE (reference sequence). The CDR3 loop spans 15 amino acids. V gave up 0 bases and J gave up 6 bases, with 16 bases separating them. The CDR3 loop is CASSLDWGGGSEQYF. In DNA, the CDR3 is TGTGCCAGCAGCTTGGATTGGGGTGGGGGCAGCGAGCAGTACTTC.

V usage is TRBV19 and J usage is TRBJ1-2, with D perhaps matching TRBD1 (6 bases). The CDR3 contains 14 residues. From germline, CDR1 is LNHDA and CDR2 SQIVND (reference sequence). Trimming left V 5 bases short and J 8 bases short, with 18 bases between. CDR3 region: CASSDRSGVRGYTF. In DNA, the CDR3 is TGTGCCAGTAGTGACCGATCAGGGGTACGGGGCTACACCTTC. The full variable domain, with the rest looked up from reference TRBV19 and TRBJ1-2, is DGGITQSPKYLFRKEGQNVTLSCEQNLNHDAMYWYRQDPGQGLRLIYYSQIVNDFQKGDIAEGYSVSREKKESFPLTVTSAQKNPTAFYLCASSDRSGVRGYTFGSGTRLTVV.

V is TRBV10-3 and J is TRBJ2-7; D is uncertain. The V and J ends lost 2 bases and 4 bases respectively, with 18 bases between them. The CDR3 contains 16 residues. Germline CDR1 and CDR2: ENHRY and SYGVKD. Written as DNA, the CDR3 is TGTGCCATCAGTGAGAGGCCGGACCGGATCTATTACGAGCAGTACTTC. It encodes CAISERPDRIYYEQYF.

This clone was recorded only once. The chain has TRBV18 and TRBJ1-3; 7 bases agree with TRBD1. J gave up 0 bases and V 6 bases, and 11 bases lay outside the gene matches. Germline CDR1 KGHSH, CDR2 LQKENI. CDR3 size: 17 residues. The CDR3 coding sequence is TGTGCCAGCTCCCGGGACAGCCCGACGATCTCTGGAAACACCATATATTTT. It translates to CASSRDSPTISGNTIYF. The variable domain in full, completed from reference TRBV18 and TRBJ1-3, reads NAGVMQNPRHLVRRRGQEARLRCSPMKGHSHVYWYRQLPEEGLKFMVYLQKENIIDESGMPKERFSAEFPKEGPSILRIQQVVRGDSAAYFCASSRDSPTISGNTIYFGEGSWLTVV.

This clone was observed a handful of times. The chain carries TRBV7-9 and TRBJ2-3, with D perhaps given as TRBD1 or TRBD2 (5 bases each). V was clipped by 1 base and J by 7 bases, with 21 bases between them. The CDR3 is made up of 17 amino acids. CDR1 is SEHNR and CDR2 is FQNEAQ in the germline V gene (reference sequence). CDR3 in amino acids: CASSLERPPAWGNTQYF. CDR3 in DNA: TGTGCCAGCAGCTTAGAACGGCCACCGGCTTGGGGGAATACGCAGTATTTT.

The V call is TRBV5-1, the J call TRBJ1-3; the D is unclear. Per germline, CDR1 SGHRS and CDR2 YFSETQ. This CDR3 contains 11 residues. Trimming stripped 7 bases from V and 4 bases from J, with 6 bases between. The DNA for the CDR3 is TGCGCCAGCCGGGAGGGAAACACCATATATTTT. Translation gives CASREGNTIYF.

The rearrangement links TRBV7-2 to TRBJ2-1, with 11 bases matching TRBD2. Losses at the gene ends were 1 base for V and 3 bases for J; bases not matched to a gene: 2. The length of the CDR3 is 16 residues. Germline V gene sequence: CDR1 SGHTA, CDR2 FQGNSA. DNA of the CDR3: TGTGCCAGCAGCTTAGAGGGGACTAGCGGCTACAATGAGCAGTTCTTC. It codes for CASSLEGTSGYNEQFF.

The J gene is TRBJ2-7, the V gene TRBV7-9; D gene ambiguous. CDR1 is SEHNR and CDR2 is FQNEAQ in the germline V gene (reference sequence). Trimming took 0 bases from V and 6 from J, leaving 6 bases between them. The CDR3 extends over 12 amino acids. The CDR3 loop is CASSLAPSEQYF. CDR3 in DNA: TGTGCCAGCAGCTTAGCCCCCTCCGAGCAGTACTTC.

V usage is TRBV28 and J usage is TRBJ2-3; D call uncertain. Germline CDR1 reads MDHEN; CDR2 reads SYDVKM. V lost 5 bases and J 5 bases, leaving 11 bases between the germline ends. The CDR3 length is 13 residues. CDR3 sequence: CASSQLDQDTQYF. Here the CDR3 DNA reads TGTGCCAGCAGTCAGCTAGATCAAGATACGCAGTATTTT.

The V gene is TRBV5-1, the J gene TRBJ2-5, with D possibly matching TRBD1 (5 bases). V lost 1 base to trimming and J lost 2 bases, with 9 bases between them. Germline V gene sequence: CDR1 SGHRS, CDR2 YFSETQ. The CDR3 has 14 amino acids. CDR3 in amino acids: CASSLNRQQETQYF. The CDR3 bases are TGCGCCAGCAGCTTGAACAGGCAGCAAGAGACCCAGTACTTC.

This chain joins TRBV5-4 and TRBJ2-6; 7 positions agree with TRBD1. The junction had 9 bases not matched to a gene; V was cut back by 3 bases and J by 0 bases. Germline V gene data show CDR1 as SGHNT and CDR2 as YYREEE (reference sequence). This CDR3 has 18 residues. The CDR3 DNA is TGTGCCAGCAGCTCATACAGGGGAAGTAACTCTGGGGCCAACGTCCTGACTTTC. It translates to CASSSYRGSNSGANVLTF.

This sequence joins TRBV6-1 and TRBJ2-3; weak D call: TRBD1 (6 bases). The CDR3 covers 13 residues. Trimming pared 7 bases from V and 4 bases from J, leaving 12 bases between. Germline V CDR1 and CDR2: MNHNS, SASEGT. The CDR3 DNA reads as TGTGCCAGCACTGGATGGACAGCAGATACGCAGTATTTT. This gives the protein CASTGWTADTQYF.

The table lists this clone with a count of one. CDR3 residues: CSVGLGTQYF. The DNA for the CDR3 is TGCAGCGTTGGGCTCGGGACCCAGTACTTC. This chain links TRBV29-1 with TRBJ2-5; no clear D gene. This CDR3 comprises 10 residues. The V and J ends lost 4 bases and 7 bases respectively, with 7 bases between them. Germline assignment: CDR1 SQVTM and CDR2 ANQGSEA. Variable domain in full (rest from reference TRBV29-1 and TRBJ2-5): SAVISQKPSRDICQRGTSLTIQCQVDSQVTMMFWYRQQPGQSLTLIATANQGSEATYESGFVIDKFPISRPNLTFSTLTVSNMSPEDSSIYLCSVGLGTQYFGPGTRLLVL.

The V and J genes are TRBV19 and TRBJ1-5, with D perhaps TRBD1 (5 bases). This CDR3 has 15 residues. Trimming left V 7 bases short and J 5 bases short, with 18 bases between. CDR1 is LNHDA and CDR2 is SQIVND in the germline V gene (reference sequence). CDR3: CASKTYSKGDQPQHF. CDR3 coding DNA: TGTGCCAGTAAAACATACTCTAAAGGGGATCAGCCCCAGCATTTT.

The chain couples TRBV6-1 to TRBJ2-7, with 9 bases aligning to TRBD1. V lost 6 bases to trimming and J lost 4 bases; unmatched junction nucleotides: 10. CDR1 is MNHNS, CDR2 SASEGT, per germline. The CDR3 contains 15 residues. This chain's CDR3 is CASRERRDRVYEQYF. The DNA of the CDR3 is TGTGCCAGCAGGGAACGCCGGGACAGGGTATACGAGCAGTACTTC.

The chain is built from TRBV5-1 and TRBJ2-2; TRBD2 might be the D (7 bases). Trimming took off 2 bases at V and 3 bases at J, with 11 bases between the two ends. From germline, CDR1 is SGHRS and CDR2 YFSETQ. There are 15 residues in the CDR3. CDR3 residues: CASSFSGGDTGELFF. The DNA for the CDR3 is TGCGCCAGCAGCTTTTCGGGGGGCGACACCGGGGAGCTGTTTTTT.

This chain links TRBV10-3 with TRBJ1-1; 9 nucleotides match TRBD1. The CDR3 covers 16 residues. The V gene's germline CDR1 is ENHRY and CDR2 SYGVKD. The J segment lost 5 bases and the V segment lost 5 bases, leaving 12 bases of the junction unmatched. As DNA, the CDR3 is TGTGCCATCAGTAGCAGGACAGGGGCGCGTGAAACTGAAGCTTTCTTT. This translates into CAISSRTGARETEAFF.

The rearrangement uses TRBV4-1 and TRBJ1-1; D unclear. Germline loops: CDR1 MGHRA, CDR2 YSYEKL. The ends were cut back, 0 bases at V and 6 bases at J, with 23 bases in the middle. The CDR3 consists of 18 residues. Written as DNA, the CDR3 is TGCGCCAGCAGCCAAGATCCCCTTGACTTCTCTAAGCTCCCTGAAGCTTTCTTT. Encoded protein: CASSQDPLDFSKLPEAFF.